The source of this T cell receptor beta chain is a study of blood T cell repertoires in COVID-19. Turning to the study itself: The United States, Italy and Spain supplied acute and convalescent COVID-19 samples. T cells, B-cell-depleted T cells, or PBMCs supplied cDNA or gDNA.

This clone came up a few times. Data came from immunoSEQ multiplex PCR; TCRdb stores just in-frame clones and leaves some out. The sample lists 81,000 or so clones; 89% were seen once. The germline V gene has CDR1 SGHRS and CDR2 YFSETQ. Deletions cut 7 bases from V and 5 bases from J, with 18 bases between. The CDR3 sequence is 14 residues long. This TCR was recovered from a man between 65 and 79 years old with active or convalescent COVID-19. The chain carries TRBV5-1 and TRBJ1-2, with a weak D call TRBD1 (5 bases). Sequencing input: peripheral blood. The CDR3 DNA reads as TGCGCCAGCGGCATAACAGGCGTAACGTATGGCTACACCTTC. It encodes CASGITGVTYGYTF. Full variable domain (rest looked up from reference TRBV5-1 and TRBJ1-2): KAGVTQTPRYLIKTRGQQVTLSCSPISGHRSVSWYQQTPGQGLQFLFEYFSETQRNKGNFPGRFSGRQFSNSRSEMNVSTLELGDSALYLCASGITGVTYGYTFGSGTRLTVV.